The 27 T cell receptor beta chains given below trace back to one sample, sequenced in a study of shared clonotypes between healthy human individuals. This table comes from immunoSEQ multiplex PCR, and its TCRdb copy is limited to in-frame clones, with some not included. The data hold 550,000 to 800,000 clones, with 80% to 95% observed a single time. The material sequenced was memory CD8+ T cells from PBMCs. Subset given: CD45RO+ cells pooled with CCR7-negative TemRA cells. The receptor set was obtained from a man in his late teens or twenties in good health. Some clones in this sample may be carry-over from other donors' samples.

The genes are TRBV18 and TRBJ1-2, with a tentative D call TRBD1 (6 bases). The germline V and J ends were trimmed by 3 bases and 1 base, with 6 bases remaining between them. Germline CDR1 KGHSH, CDR2 LQKENI. The CDR3 loop spans 13 amino acids. The CDR3 here is CASSPDSNYGYTF. The CDR3 DNA sequence: TGTGCCAGCTCACCGGACAGTAACTATGGCTACACCTTC.

With respect to this clone: No conserved phenylalanine or tryptophan ends this CDR3, so it is likely a read error. The chain combines TRBV25-1 with TRBJ1-1, with D possibly matching TRBD1 (5 bases). The germline CDR1 and CDR2 sequences are MGHDK and SYGVNS. The CDR3 extends over 14 amino acids. V gave up 2 bases and J gave up 4 bases, with 11 bases separating them. The CDR3 DNA reads TGTGCCAGCAGTGAAGACCAGGGTCCCACTGAAGCTTTCCTT. This codes for CASSEDQGPTEAFL.

As DNA, the CDR3 is TGTGCCAGTAGTATTCGTCGGCATGCGGTGGCGGGAGAGCAGTACTTC. Protein product: CASSIRRHAVAGEQYF. The genes are TRBV19 and TRBJ2-7; weak D call: TRBD2 (6 bases). This CDR3 contains 16 residues. Looked up from germline, CDR1 is LNHDA and CDR2 is SQIVND (reference sequence). Trimming removed 3 bases from V and 7 bases from J, with 22 bases in between.

The gene calls are TRBV5-6 and TRBJ2-7; 12 bases are a match to TRBD2. CDR1 is SGHDT and CDR2 is YYEEEE in the germline V gene. This CDR3 has 14 residues. Losses at the gene ends were 3 bases for V and 5 bases for J; bases not matched to a gene: 3. CDR3 coding DNA: TGTGCCAGCAGCTCTAGCGGGAGGGCCCACGAGCAGTACTTC. This encodes CASSSSGRAHEQYF.

The genes are TRBV6-4 and TRBJ1-1; 8 nucleotides line up with TRBD1. Trimming cost V 8 bases and J 4 bases; bases outside gene matches: 9. CDR3 length: 14 amino acids. Germline loops: CDR1 MRHNA, CDR2 SNTAGT. CDR3 DNA sequence: TGTGCCAGCTCCCCAGGGGGCTCGCTCACTGAAGCTTTCTTT. Translation gives CASSPGGSLTEAFF.

The V and J genes are TRBV15 and TRBJ2-7, with unresolved D. Trimming shortened V by 0 bases and J by 5 bases, and 14 bases separated the two germline ends. Per the germline V gene, CDR1 is LNHNV and CDR2 is YYDKDF (reference sequence). The CDR3 is 15 residues long. CDR3 loop: CATSRERQATHEQYF. CDR3 in DNA: TGTGCCACCAGCAGAGAACGTCAGGCTACCCACGAGCAGTACTTC. Supplemented by reference TRBV15 and TRBJ2-7, the full variable domain reads DAMVIQNPRYQVTQFGKPVTLSCSQTLNHNVMYWYQQKSSQAPKLLFHYYDKDFNNEADTPDNFQSRRPNTSFCFLDIRSPGLGDTAMYLCATSRERQATHEQYFGPGTRLTVT.

Concerning this clone: Other DNA sequences in the same sample also yield this CDR3. This rearrangement joins TRBV6-5 to TRBJ2-3; 10 bases fit TRBD2. This CDR3 contains 15 residues. With V trimmed by 2 bases and J by 4 bases, 3 bases remained unmatched. CDR1 and CDR2 from the germline V gene are MNHEY and SVGAGI. The CDR3 coding sequence is TGTGCCAGCAGTTACCTAGCGGGAGTCGCAGATACGCAGTATTTT. Protein: CASSYLAGVADTQYF.

The CDR3 DNA sequence: TGTGCCAGCAGCTTAAAAGGGCCGAACACCGGGGAGCTGTTTTTT. Encoded protein: CASSLKGPNTGELFF. The chain joins TRBV7-9 to TRBJ2-2, with D hard to call. The germline CDR1 and CDR2 sequences are SEHNR and FQNEAQ (reference sequence). Deletions cut 2 bases from V and 0 bases from J, with 7 bases between. The CDR3 runs to 15 residues.

This sequence joins TRBV27 and TRBJ1-3, with D hard to call. CDR1 and CDR2 (germline): MNHEY, SMNVEV (reference sequence). The CDR3 covers 14 residues. Trimming removed 4 bases from V and 1 base from J, with 8 bases in between. The CDR3: CASSYRGSGNTIYF. The CDR3, as DNA: TGTGCCAGCAGTTACAGAGGGTCTGGAAACACCATATATTTT.

This clone appeared a few times. The chain uses TRBV9 and TRBJ2-2; 8 bases fit TRBD1. Germline CDR1 and CDR2: SGDLS and YYNGEE. This CDR3 is built from 13 residues. Unmatched junction bases numbered 2, after V lost 3 bases and J lost 7 bases. The CDR3 bases are TGTGCCAGCAGCGGAACAGGGGGCGGGGAGCTGTTTTTT. Its protein product is CASSGTGGGELFF.

The J gene is TRBJ2-5, the V gene TRBV10-3, with a possible D match to TRBD1 (7 bases). V dropped 0 bases and J dropped 4 bases, with 9 bases sitting between them. This CDR3 comprises 14 residues. CDR1 is ENHRY, CDR2 SYGVKD, per germline. The CDR3 nucleotides read TGTGCCATCAGTGAGTCCCAGGGGGGAGAGACCCAGTACTTC. The encoded protein is CAISESQGGETQYF.

V gene TRBV10-3 combines with J gene TRBJ2-2, with D possibly TRBD1 on 6 matching bases. The V and J ends lost 7 bases and 5 bases respectively, with 14 bases between them. The CDR3 sequence is 14 residues long. CDR1 ENHRY and CDR2 SYGVKD come from the germline V gene. This chain's CDR3 is CAIKPGQHTGELFF. The CDR3 nucleotides read TGTGCCATCAAGCCGGGACAACATACCGGGGAGCTGTTTTTT.

J is TRBJ1-4 and V is TRBV7-9; the D gene is possibly TRBD1 (5 bases). Trimming took off 1 base at V and 3 bases at J, with 9 bases between the two ends. The CDR3 sequence is 15 residues long. Germline V CDR1 and CDR2: SEHNR, FQNEAQ (reference sequence). CDR3 coding DNA: TGTGCCAGCAGCTTAGTACAGGTCGCTAATGAAAAACTGTTTTTT. Residues: CASSLVQVANEKLFF.

The J gene is TRBJ2-3, the V gene TRBV11-2; 12 bases line up with TRBD2. The CDR3 is 17 residues long. Losses at the gene ends were 5 bases for V and 2 bases for J; bases not matched to a gene: 8. Per the germline V gene, CDR1 is SGHAT and CDR2 is FQNNGV. The CDR3 DNA reads as TGTGCCAGCAGCCCCTGGACTAGCGGGAAGTTCACAGATACGCAGTATTTT. Translating gives CASSPWTSGKFTDTQYF.

V is TRBV6-6 and J is TRBJ2-5; D may correspond to TRBD1 or TRBD2 (6 bases each). V gave up 5 bases and J gave up 5 bases, with 21 bases separating them. From germline, CDR1 is MNHNY and CDR2 SVGAGI (reference sequence). The CDR3 spans 16 residues. CDR3 in amino acids: CASSGRDTFPVETQYF. The CDR3 nucleotides are TGTGCCAGCAGTGGGCGGGACACATTCCCCGTGGAGACCCAGTACTTC.

This chain joins TRBV27 and TRBJ1-1; D remains ambiguous. V was clipped by 6 bases and J by 6 bases, with 20 bases between them. Germline assignment: CDR1 MNHEY and CDR2 SMNVEV (reference sequence). The CDR3 loop spans 15 amino acids. The CDR3 is CASSHNYPFRPEAFF. CDR3 bases: TGTGCCAGCAGCCATAACTACCCGTTTCGCCCTGAAGCTTTCTTT.

V is TRBV28 and J is TRBJ2-1; 14 nucleotides agree with TRBD2. Unmatched junction bases numbered 6, after V lost 5 bases and J lost 0 bases. The CDR3 is 18 residues long. The germline V gene encodes CDR1 MDHEN and CDR2 SYDVKM. The CDR3, as DNA: TGTGCCAGCAGTCTGGGACTAGCGGGAGCAGGCTCCTACAATGAGCAGTTCTTC. Translation gives CASSLGLAGAGSYNEQFF.

This clone was seen just once. The chain couples TRBV29-1 to TRBJ2-2; D uncertain. Germline V lookup: CDR1 SQVTM, CDR2 ANQGSEA. V lost 2 bases and J 0 bases, leaving 1 base between the germline ends. The CDR3 extends over 12 amino acids. CDR3 sequence: CSVESNTGELFF. The CDR3 DNA sequence: TGCAGCGTTGAATCGAACACCGGGGAGCTGTTTTTT.

The V gene is TRBV6-1, the J gene TRBJ1-1; TRBD1 matches 8 bases. The CDR3 runs to 14 residues. The V gene end was trimmed by 7 bases and the J gene end by 5 bases; junction bases not matched to a gene: 9. Per the germline V gene, CDR1 is MNHNS and CDR2 is SASEGT. The DNA for the CDR3 is TGTGCCAGCAAAGAGGCAGGGGGCCTGACTGAAGCTTTCTTT. Amino acid sequence: CASKEAGGLTEAFF.

The chain's CDR3 is CASSAALAGAETQYF. The CDR3, as DNA: TGTGCCAGCAGCGCCGCCCTAGCGGGAGCAGAGACCCAGTACTTC. The V call is TRBV6-1, the J call TRBJ2-5; TRBD2 matches at 10 bases. The CDR3 totals 15 residues. CDR1 MNHNS and CDR2 SASEGT come from the germline V gene. V lost 6 bases, J lost 4 bases, and 8 bases stayed unmatched.

The V and J genes are TRBV29-1 and TRBJ2-1; no firm D call. CDR1 is SQVTM, CDR2 ANQGSEA, per germline. With 7 bases removed from V and 5 bases from J, the gap between germline ends came to 6 bases. The CDR3 is 10 residues long. CDR3 bases: TGCAGCGCCATAAACAATGAGCAGTTCTTC. Translated: CSAINNEQFF.

This clone was seen more than once but under ten times. Other DNA sequences in this sample translate to the same CDR3. V and J are TRBV27 and TRBJ2-2; no definite D call. V lost 2 bases to trimming and J lost 4 bases, with 2 bases between them. The length of the CDR3 is 12 residues. CDR1 is MNHEY, CDR2 SMNVEV, per germline (reference sequence). CDR3 residues: CASSLGTGELFF. The CDR3, as DNA: TGTGCCAGCAGTTTAGGCACCGGGGAGCTGTTTTTT.

This chain joins TRBV20-1 and TRBJ2-1, with TRBD1 as a possible D gene (6 bases). Germline V gives CDR1 DFQATT, CDR2 SNEGSKA (reference sequence). V dropped 6 bases and J dropped 8 bases, with 11 bases sitting between them. The CDR3 sequence is 11 residues long. CDR3 protein: CSARTAHEQFF. The CDR3 DNA is TGCAGTGCCCGGACAGCCCATGAGCAGTTCTTC.

The chain links TRBV6-1 to TRBJ2-3; possibly TRBD1 or TRBD2 for D (5 bases each). Germline CDR1 MNHNS, CDR2 SASEGT. This CDR3 is built from 14 residues. With 2 bases removed from V and 6 bases from J, the gap between germline ends came to 12 bases. For the CDR3, the DNA is TGTGCCAGCAGTGAATGGCCCGGGGACGATACGCAGTATTTT. It specifies CASSEWPGDDTQYF.

The rearrangement uses TRBV9 and TRBJ1-1; D may be TRBD1 (5 bases). Germline V CDR1 and CDR2: SGDLS, YYNGEE. Trimming took off 0 bases at V and 6 bases at J, with 12 bases between the two ends. The CDR3 is 14 residues long. CDR3 coding DNA: TGTGCCAGCAGCGTAGATATACGGGACCCTGAAGCTTTCTTT. It translates to CASSVDIRDPEAFF.

The CDR3 sequence is CASSYYSRAQNTEAFF. In nucleotides, the CDR3 is TGTGCCAGCAGCTACTATAGCCGGGCCCAAAACACTGAAGCTTTCTTT. The rearrangement links TRBV11-2 to TRBJ1-1; D unresolved. Per germline, CDR1 SGHAT and CDR2 FQNNGV. The CDR3 covers 16 residues. V was cut by 4 bases and J by 2 bases, with 17 bases left in between.

V is TRBV27 and J is TRBJ2-2, with D possibly matching TRBD2 (7 bases). CDR1 is MNHEY and CDR2 is SMNVEV in the germline V gene (reference sequence). This CDR3 comprises 15 residues. The V gene lost 3 bases and the J gene lost 4 bases, with 12 bases spanning the gap. The CDR3 sequence: CASSFGGGGTGELFF. The CDR3 region has the DNA TGTGCCAGCAGTTTTGGGGGAGGGGGCACCGGGGAGCTGTTTTTT.